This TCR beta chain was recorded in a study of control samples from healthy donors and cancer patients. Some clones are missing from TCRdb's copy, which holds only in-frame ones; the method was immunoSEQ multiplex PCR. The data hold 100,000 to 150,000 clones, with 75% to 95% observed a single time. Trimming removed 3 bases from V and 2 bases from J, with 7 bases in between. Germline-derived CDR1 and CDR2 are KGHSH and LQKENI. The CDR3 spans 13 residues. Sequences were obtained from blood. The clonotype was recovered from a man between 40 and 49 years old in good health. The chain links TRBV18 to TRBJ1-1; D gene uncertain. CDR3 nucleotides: TGTGCCAGCTCACCGGGAGCCAACACTGAAGCTTTCTTT. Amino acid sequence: CASSPGANTEAFF.